This T cell receptor beta chain originates from a study of T cell repertoires and Cas9 in healthy adults (dated by TCRdb to 2016 to 2018). Background for the entire study: Multi-effector potency, cytotoxicity and lineage determination within the CD4 and CD8 compartments were characterized for SpCas9-reactive T cells. The study examined preexisting T cell immunity against the Streptococcus pyogenes Cas9 nuclease (SpCas9) used in CRISPR gene editing. Paper-wide results and their limitations: Proliferation and function of SpCas9-reactive effector T cells were reported to be mitigated in vitro by SpCas9-reactive regulatory T cells. Among the healthy humans studied, a preexisting SpCas9-directed effector T cell response was described as ubiquitous.

The CDR3 runs 15 residues from the cysteine to the phenylalanine. Only the CDR3 portion is preserved as DNA: 45 bases, with reading frame beginning at the first base. Based on the germline V gene, the CDR1 and CDR2 sequences are SGHTA and FQGNSA. V is cut by 2 bases and J by 10 bases, and the space between the germline ends is 20 bases. All of the donors in the study were healthy humans. As regards this clone: No base qualities exist here, and no much larger clone lies one base off it.

The library was produced with the immunoSEQ multiplex PCR assay. TCRdb mirrors the immuneACCESS table, restricted to in-frame sequences. Some clones are absent from its copies; in checked studies, under half trace to an unresolved V gene, and the reason for the others is unknown. This sample holds about 1,500 clones; roughly 93% were observed only once. The top ten clonotypes cover about 3.7% of the sample. The chain joins TRBV7-2 to TRBJ1-1; 5 matching bases give a weak D call of TRBD1. This sequence originates from a human donor in good health. Sequencing used SpCas9-reactive CD4+ effector T cells (CD137+, CD154-, CD25-, CD127+) from PBMCs; culture status not recorded. The sample's cell subset or site, from its label and the paper: SpCas9-reactive effector T cells. The CDR3 protein sequence reads: CASSLFPPGRTGAFF. The DNA sequence is TGTGCCAGCAGCTTATTTCCGCCGGGGCGTACGGGAGCTTTCTTT.